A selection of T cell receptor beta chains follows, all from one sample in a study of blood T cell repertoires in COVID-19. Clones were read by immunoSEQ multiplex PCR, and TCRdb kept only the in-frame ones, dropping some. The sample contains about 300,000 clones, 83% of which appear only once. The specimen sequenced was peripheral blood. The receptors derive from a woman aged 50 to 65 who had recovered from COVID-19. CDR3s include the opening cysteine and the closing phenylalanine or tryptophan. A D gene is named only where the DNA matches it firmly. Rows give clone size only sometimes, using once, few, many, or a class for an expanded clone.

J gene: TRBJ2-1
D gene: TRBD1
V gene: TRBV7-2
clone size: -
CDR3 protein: CASSLRGLRNEQFF
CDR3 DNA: TGTGCCAGCAGCTTAAGGGGGCTACGAAATGAGCAGTTCTTC

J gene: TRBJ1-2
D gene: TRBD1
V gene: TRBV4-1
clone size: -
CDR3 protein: CASSQGQGPNYGYTF
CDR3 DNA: TGCGCCAGCAGCCAAGGACAGGGCCCTAACTATGGCTACACCTTC

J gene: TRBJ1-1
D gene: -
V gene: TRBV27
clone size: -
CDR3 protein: CASSLSQGNTEAFF
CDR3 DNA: TGTGCCAGCAGTCTCTCCCAGGGGAACACTGAAGCTTTCTTT

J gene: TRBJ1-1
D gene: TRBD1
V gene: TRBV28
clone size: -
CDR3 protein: CASSTGTALNTEAFF
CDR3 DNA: TGTGCCAGCAGTACGGGGACAGCATTGAACACTGAAGCTTTCTTT

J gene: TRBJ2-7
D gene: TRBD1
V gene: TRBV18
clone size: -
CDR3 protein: CASSPGTGGEQYF
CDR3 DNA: TGTGCCAGCTCACCGGGGACAGGGGGCGAGCAGTACTTC

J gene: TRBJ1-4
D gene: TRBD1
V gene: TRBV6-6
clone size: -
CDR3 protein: CASRGQGTTEKLFF
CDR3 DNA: TGTGCCAGCAGGGGACAGGGCACGACCGAAAAACTGTTTTTT

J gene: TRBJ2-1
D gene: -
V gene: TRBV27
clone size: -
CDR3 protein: CASSRLRTELYNEQFF
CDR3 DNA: TGTGCCAGCAGCCGTCTCAGGACAGAGTTGTACAATGAGCAGTTCTTC

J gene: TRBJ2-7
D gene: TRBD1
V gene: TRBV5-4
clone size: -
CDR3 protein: CASNTGTGGSNEQYF
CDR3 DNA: TGTGCCAGCAATACCGGGACAGGGGGTTCTAACGAGCAGTACTTC

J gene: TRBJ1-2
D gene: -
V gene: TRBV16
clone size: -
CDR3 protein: CASSHLTAYGYTF
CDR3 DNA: TGTGCCAGCAGCCACCTGACAGCCTATGGCTACACCTTC

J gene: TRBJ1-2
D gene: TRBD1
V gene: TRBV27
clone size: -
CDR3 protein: CASRSGQGRYTF
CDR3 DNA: TGTGCCAGCAGATCGGGACAGGGCCGCTACACCTTC

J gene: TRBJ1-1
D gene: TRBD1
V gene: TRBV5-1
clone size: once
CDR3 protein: CASGTGDMNTEAFF
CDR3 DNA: TGCGCCAGCGGGACAGGGGATATGAACACTGAAGCTTTCTTT

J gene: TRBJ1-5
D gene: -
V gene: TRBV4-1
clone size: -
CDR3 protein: CASSQARGDSNQPQHF
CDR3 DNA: TGCGCCAGCAGCCAAGCGCGTGGAGATAGCAATCAGCCCCAGCATTTT

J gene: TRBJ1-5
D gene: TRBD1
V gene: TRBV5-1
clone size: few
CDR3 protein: CASSQTGGSNQPQHF
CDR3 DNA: TGCGCCAGCAGCCAGACAGGGGGTAGCAATCAGCCCCAGCATTTT

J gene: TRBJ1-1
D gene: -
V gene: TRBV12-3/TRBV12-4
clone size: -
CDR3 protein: CASRRGGTTEAFF
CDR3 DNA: TGTGCCAGCAGGCGGGGGGGGACCACTGAAGCTTTCTTT

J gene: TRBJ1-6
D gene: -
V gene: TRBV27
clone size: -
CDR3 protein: CASSSGYPYNSPLHF
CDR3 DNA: TGTGCCAGCAGTTCAGGGTACCCATATAATTCACCCCTCCACTTT

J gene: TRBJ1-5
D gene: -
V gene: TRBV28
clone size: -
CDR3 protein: CASSSHGGGNQPQHF
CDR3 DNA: TGTGCCAGCAGTTCCCACGGGGGTGGCAATCAGCCCCAGCATTTT

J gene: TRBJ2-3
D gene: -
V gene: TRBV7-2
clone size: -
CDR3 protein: CASSLVGADTQYF
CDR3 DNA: TGTGCCAGCAGCTTAGTAGGGGCGGATACGCAGTATTTT

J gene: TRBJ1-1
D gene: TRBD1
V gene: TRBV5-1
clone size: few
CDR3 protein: CASSSTGGAGTEAFF
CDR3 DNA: TGCGCCAGCAGCTCAACAGGGGGCGCGGGCACTGAAGCTTTCTTT

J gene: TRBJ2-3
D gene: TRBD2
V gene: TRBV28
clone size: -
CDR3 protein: CASSLGASGDTDTQYF
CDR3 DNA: TGTGCCAGCAGTTTAGGGGCTAGCGGGGACACAGATACGCAGTATTTT

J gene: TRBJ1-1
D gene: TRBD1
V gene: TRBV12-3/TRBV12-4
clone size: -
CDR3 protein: CASSLDRVTEAFF
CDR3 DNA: TGTGCCAGCAGCCTGGACAGGGTCACTGAAGCTTTCTTT

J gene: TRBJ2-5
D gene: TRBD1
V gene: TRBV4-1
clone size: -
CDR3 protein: CASSHDRVLETQYF
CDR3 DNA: TGCGCCAGCAGCCACGACAGGGTCCTAGAGACCCAGTACTTC

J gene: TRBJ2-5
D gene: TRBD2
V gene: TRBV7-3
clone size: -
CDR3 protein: CASSRGLEETQYF
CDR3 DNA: TGTGCCAGCAGCCGGGGACTAGAAGAGACCCAGTACTTC

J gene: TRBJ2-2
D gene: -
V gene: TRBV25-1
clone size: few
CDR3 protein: CASSEQGEGELFF
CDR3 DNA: TGTGCCAGCAGTGAACAGGGTGAGGGGGAGCTGTTTTTT

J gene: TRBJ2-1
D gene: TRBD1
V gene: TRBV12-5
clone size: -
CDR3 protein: CASVRSGDRESNEQFF
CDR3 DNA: TGTGCTAGTGTACGTAGTGGGGACAGGGAAAGCAATGAGCAGTTCTTC

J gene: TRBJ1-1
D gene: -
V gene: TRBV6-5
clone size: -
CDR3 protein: CASSPGNKLGEAFF
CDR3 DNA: TGTGCCAGCAGTCCGGGTAATAAGTTGGGTGAAGCTTTCTTT

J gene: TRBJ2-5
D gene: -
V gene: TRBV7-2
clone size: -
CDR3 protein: CASRVRAKGETQYF
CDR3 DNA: TGTGCCAGCAGAGTTAGGGCAAAGGGGGAGACCCAGTACTTC

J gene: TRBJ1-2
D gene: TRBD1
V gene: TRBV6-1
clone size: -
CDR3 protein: CASSEGDWTGGYTF
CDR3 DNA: TGTGCCAGCAGTGAGGGGGACTGGACAGGGGGCTACACCTTC

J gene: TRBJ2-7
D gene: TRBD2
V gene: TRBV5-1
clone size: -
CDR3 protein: CASSPGAGVLYEQYF
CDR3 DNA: TGCGCCAGCAGCCCGGGAGCGGGGGTTCTTTACGAGCAGTACTTC

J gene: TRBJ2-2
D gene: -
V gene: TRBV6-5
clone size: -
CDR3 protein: CASSYPTGLNTGELFF
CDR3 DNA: TGTGCCAGCAGTTACCCTACAGGGCTGAACACCGGGGAGCTGTTTTTT

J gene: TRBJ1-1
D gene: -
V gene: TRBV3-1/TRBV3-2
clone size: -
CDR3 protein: CASSQAGRFRGPEAFF
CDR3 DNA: TGTGCCAGCAGCCAAGCAGGCCGTTTTAGGGGCCCTGAAGCTTTCTTT

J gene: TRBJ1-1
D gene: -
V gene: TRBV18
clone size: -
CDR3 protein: CASSATQGRVSTEAFF
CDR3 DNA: TGTGCCAGCTCAGCCACACAGGGTCGGGTTTCCACTGAAGCTTTCTTT

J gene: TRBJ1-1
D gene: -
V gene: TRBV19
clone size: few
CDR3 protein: CASINAENTEAFF
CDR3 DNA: TGTGCCAGTATTAACGCGGAGAACACTGAAGCTTTCTTT

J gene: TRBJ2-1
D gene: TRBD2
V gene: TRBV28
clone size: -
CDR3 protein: CASSGGLAGILNEQFF
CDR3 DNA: TGTGCCAGCAGTGGGGGACTAGCGGGGATTCTGAATGAGCAGTTCTTC

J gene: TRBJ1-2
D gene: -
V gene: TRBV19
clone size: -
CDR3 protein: CASIRGAATYYGYTF
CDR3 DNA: TGTGCCAGTATACGGGGGGCCGCCACCTACTATGGCTACACCTTC

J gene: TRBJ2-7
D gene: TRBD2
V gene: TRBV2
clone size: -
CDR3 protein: CAWVPSGKEYEQYF
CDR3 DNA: TGTGCCTGGGTCCCTAGCGGTAAGGAATACGAGCAGTACTTC

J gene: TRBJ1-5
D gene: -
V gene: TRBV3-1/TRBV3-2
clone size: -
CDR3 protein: CASSQGAGLDQPQHF
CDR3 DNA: TGTGCCAGCAGCCAAGGGGCAGGTCTCGATCAGCCCCAGCATTTT

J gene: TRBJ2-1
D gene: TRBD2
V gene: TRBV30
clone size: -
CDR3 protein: CAWGRGGLEQFF
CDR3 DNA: TGTGCCTGGGGCCGGGGGGGGCTCGAGCAGTTCTTC

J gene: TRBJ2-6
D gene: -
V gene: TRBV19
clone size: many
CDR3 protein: CASTPYSSGANVLTF
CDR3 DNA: TGTGCCAGTACCCCGTACAGCTCTGGGGCCAACGTCCTGACTTTC

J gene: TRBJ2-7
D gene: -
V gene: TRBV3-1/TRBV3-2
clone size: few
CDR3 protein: CASSPDFQGSHEQYF
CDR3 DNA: TGTGCCAGCAGCCCCGATTTCCAGGGGTCCCACGAGCAGTACTTC

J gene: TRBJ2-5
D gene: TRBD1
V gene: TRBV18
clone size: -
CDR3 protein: CASSPQPDRAETQYF
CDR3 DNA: TGTGCCAGCTCACCACAGCCTGACAGGGCAGAGACCCAGTACTTC

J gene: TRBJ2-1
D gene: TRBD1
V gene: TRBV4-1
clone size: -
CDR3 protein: CASLNPTGATNEQFF
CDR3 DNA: TGCGCCAGCCTAAATCCCACAGGGGCGACCAATGAGCAGTTCTTC

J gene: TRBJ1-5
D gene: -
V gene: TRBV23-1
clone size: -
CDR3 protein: CASSQSKPAGKQPQHF
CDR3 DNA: TGCGCCAGCAGTCAATCGAAACCGGCAGGCAAGCAGCCCCAGCATTTT

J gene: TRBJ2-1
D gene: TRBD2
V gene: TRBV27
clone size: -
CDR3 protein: CASSFTSGGSDEQFF
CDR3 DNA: TGTGCCAGCAGTTTTACTAGCGGGGGCTCGGATGAGCAGTTCTTC

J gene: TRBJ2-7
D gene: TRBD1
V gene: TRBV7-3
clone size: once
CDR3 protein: CASSLTAGGAYEQYF
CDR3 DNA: TGTGCCAGCAGCTTAACGGCAGGGGGCGCCTACGAGCAGTACTTC

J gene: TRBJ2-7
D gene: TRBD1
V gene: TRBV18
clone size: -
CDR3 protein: CASSLQGGTGLGEQYF
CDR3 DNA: TGTGCCAGCTCACTCCAAGGGGGGACAGGGCTTGGCGAGCAGTACTTC

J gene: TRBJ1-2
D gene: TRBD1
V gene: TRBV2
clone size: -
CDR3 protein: CASSGTGTETYGYTF
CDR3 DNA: TGTGCCAGCAGCGGGACCGGGACAGAAACATATGGCTACACCTTC